The present entry profiles one TCR beta chain with its context. It has no known antigen specificity. The sample holds no much larger clone one base away, and base qualities are not on file. The sample is drawn from a study of T-cell reconstitution after alpha-beta-depleted transplantation in children (dated by TCRdb to 2016 to 2018). About the investigation overall: The study quantitatively tracked T-cell immune reconstitution after TCRalphabeta/CD19-depleted allogeneic hematopoietic cell transplantation in children using TCR repertoire profiling.

The treatment or condition label of this sample denotes: allogeneic hematopoietic cell transplantation with graft depleted of TCRalphabeta T cells and CD19 B cells. Transplant recipients were children who received TCRalphabeta/CD19-depleted allogeneic hematopoietic cell grafts. Library preparation used PCR. The sequencing machine was an Illumina HiSeq 2500. To normalize quantification of the TCRbeta repertoire, the TCR libraries were built with molecular barcoding that relied on unique molecular identifiers. Using fastp trimming at Q25 and MiXCR clonotype assembly, TCRdb reanalyzed the public sequencing data and kept in-frame beta chains. Merged by CDR3 protein, the rows form single entries marked with the most common genes and DNA. For this sample the table gives under 250,000 distinct CDR3 sequences, of which roughly 18% were detected only once. The ten largest clones represent around two fifths of the sample.

What the work shows at the level of the full study, not this receptor alone: About two months after transplant, the apparently early recovery of alphabetaT-cell counts reportedly depended on just several hundred clones that had expanded rapidly and came from non-depleted graft cells. In some patients, the high TCRbeta diversity seen at day 60 was put down to recipient T cells and intrathymic progenitors that had survived conditioning. Hyperexpanded clone frequencies declined over subsequent months; after one year, T-cell counts and TCRbeta diversity were mostly attributed to newly produced T cells.

The germline V gene specifies LGHNA as CDR1 and YSLEER as CDR2. Taken from cysteine to phenylalanine, the CDR3 has 15 residues. Just CDR3 DNA is preserved here, 45 bases in frame from base 1. V loses 4 bases of germline sequence and J loses 1 base, and the interval between the two ends is 10 bases. Sample: PBMCs, mostly from graft donor cells, taken 360 days after TCRalphabeta/CD19-depleted stem cell transplant. The source is a male patient under 10 years old who had a stem cell transplant for acute lymphoblastic leukemia, so the T cells may come from the graft donor. Recombination connected TRBV4-3 to TRBJ1-4; TRBD1 could be the D gene, as 6 bases match. The CDR3 sequence is CASSRVRGTNEKLFF. The sequenced DNA is TGCGCCAGCAGCCGGGTCAGGGGAACTAATGAAAAACTGTTTTTT.